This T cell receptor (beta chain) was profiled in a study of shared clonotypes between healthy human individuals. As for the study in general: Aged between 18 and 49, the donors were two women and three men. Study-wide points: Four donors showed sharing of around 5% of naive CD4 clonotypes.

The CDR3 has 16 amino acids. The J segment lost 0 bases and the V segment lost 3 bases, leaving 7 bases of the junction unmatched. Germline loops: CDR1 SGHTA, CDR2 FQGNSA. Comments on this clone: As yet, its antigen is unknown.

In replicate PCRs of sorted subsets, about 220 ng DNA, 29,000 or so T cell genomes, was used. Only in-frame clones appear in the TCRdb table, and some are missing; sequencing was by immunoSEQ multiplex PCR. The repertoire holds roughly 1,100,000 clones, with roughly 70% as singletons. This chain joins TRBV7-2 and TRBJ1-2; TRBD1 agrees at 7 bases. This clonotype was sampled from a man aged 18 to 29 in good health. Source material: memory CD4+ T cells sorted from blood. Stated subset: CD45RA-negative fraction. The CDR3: CASSFLPGTANYGYTF. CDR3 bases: TGTGCCAGCAGCTTCCTACCCGGGACAGCTAACTATGGCTACACCTTC.